This passage covers 8 T cell receptor beta chains from one sample sequenced in a study of cytomegalovirus exposure and HLA in healthy donors (dated by TCRdb to the late 2010s). Library preparation employed the immunoSEQ multiplex PCR assay. TCRdb re-hosts the immuneACCESS table, in-frame sequences only. Its copies lack some clones; in the studies checked, an unresolved V gene accounts for under half of them, and the cause for the rest is not known. In all, the sample holds 65,000 to 80,000 clones, and less than 95% of those were seen once. The biggest ten clones account for approximately 3.4% of the sample. Sequencing used PBMCs. These receptors came from a woman under 30 in good health and CMV-seropositive.

This clone showed up just once. This chain joins TRBV7-9 and TRBJ1-2, with no clear D. Germline V CDR1 and CDR2: SEHNR, FQNEAQ (reference sequence). The CDR3 has 13 residues. Deletions cut 0 bases from V and 8 bases from J, with 10 bases between. The CDR3 DNA follows: TGTGCCAGCAGCTTAGCCCCGGCGGGAGGCTACACCTTC. It specifies CASSLAPAGGYTF.

V and J are TRBV9 and TRBJ2-1, with 11 bases aligning to TRBD2. Germline CDR1 SGDLS, CDR2 YYNGEE. With V trimmed by 3 bases and J by 1 base, 12 bases remained unmatched. The CDR3 runs to 19 residues. The CDR3 region is CASSDTRLAGGGSYNEQFF. CDR3 DNA: TGTGCCAGCAGCGACACCCGGCTAGCGGGAGGTGGATCCTACAATGAGCAGTTCTTC.

The rearrangement joins TRBV10-3 to TRBJ1-2; 9 nucleotides line up with TRBD1. The CDR3 runs 14 residues. Germline lookup yields CDR1 ENHRY and CDR2 SYGVKD. Unmatched junction bases numbered 3, after V lost 2 bases and J lost 5 bases. The CDR3 here is CAISEPDRGYGYTF. The CDR3 nucleotides are TGTGCCATCAGTGAGCCGGACAGGGGTTATGGCTACACCTTC.

The chain carries TRBV6-5 and TRBJ1-5; no firm D call. Germline values: CDR1 MNHEY, CDR2 SVGAGI. The germline V and J ends were trimmed by 1 base and 0 bases, with 7 bases remaining between them. The CDR3 contains 15 residues. CDR3 in DNA: TGTGCCAGCAGTTACTACCGGGGTAGCAATCAGCCCCAGCATTTT. Amino acid sequence: CASSYYRGSNQPQHF.

The chain is built from TRBV11-2 and TRBJ1-4, with unresolved D. CDR1 is SGHAT and CDR2 is FQNNGV in the germline V gene. The germline V and J ends were trimmed by 3 bases and 7 bases, with 12 bases remaining between them. The CDR3 loop spans 14 amino acids. The CDR3, as DNA: TGTGCCAGCAGCTTTTCCACGGGAGCTGAAAAACTGTTTTTT. Translating gives CASSFSTGAEKLFF.

The CDR3 region is CASSLLDRGSYEQYF. CDR3 coding DNA: TGTGCCAGCAGCTTACTGGACAGGGGATCCTACGAGCAGTACTTC. V and J are TRBV11-2 and TRBJ2-7; 9 nucleotides match TRBD1. The CDR3 runs 15 residues. After removal of 2 bases from V and 1 base from J, the junction contained 3 bases not matched to a gene. Germline-derived CDR1 and CDR2 are SGHAT and FQNNGV. Complete variable domain (other parts from reference TRBV11-2 and TRBJ2-7): EAGVAQSPRYKIIEKRQSVAFWCNPISGHATLYWYQQILGQGPKLLIQFQNNGVVDDSQLPKDRFSAERLKGVDSTLKIQPAKLEDSAVYLCASSLLDRGSYEQYFGPGTRLTVT.

This clone was seen more than once but under ten times. The chain couples TRBV5-6 to TRBJ1-2, with D unclear. Germline V lookup: CDR1 SGHDT, CDR2 YYEEEE. V lost 3 bases, J lost 3 bases, and 9 bases lay in between. The CDR3 consists of 13 residues. CDR3 nucleotide sequence: TGTGCCAGCAGCTCTTCGGGGTACTATGGCTACACCTTC. Amino acid sequence: CASSSSGYYGYTF.

About this clone itself: Compared with germline, one end of the junction differs, possibly owing to a read error. The J gene is TRBJ2-1, the V gene TRBV6-4, with D possibly being TRBD1 (6 bases). The CDR3 consists of 16 residues. Germline loops: CDR1 MRHNA, CDR2 SNTAGT. The CDR3 DNA sequence: TGTGCCAGCAGAGACTCGAGGGGGAGCTCCTACAATGAGCAGTTCTTC. Its protein is CASRDSRGSSYNEQFF.